A single sample gave rise to the 5 T cell receptor delta chains below, sequenced in a study of delta chains in infants with herpesvirus infections. Gamma-chain- and delta-chain-specific primers converted PBMC RNA into TCR cDNA. TCRdb re-called clones from the RT-PCR reads using CATT. Seen here are more than 1,200 delta-chain clones, 34% observed once, and the top ten hold about 20%. The sequencing here drew on peripheral blood, taken at time point 1 of longitudinal follow-up. The receptors derive from a human donor who was a Ugandan infant, either HIV-exposed or HIV-unexposed (not recorded which).

In its sample, this clone ranks as large. The J gene is TRDJ2, the V gene TRDV3; TRDD3 matches 7 bases. CDR1 TVYSNPD and CDR2 GDNSRS come from the germline V gene (reference sequence). The CDR3 has 15 residues. V shed 3 bases, J shed 6 bases, and the junction held 13 bases outside the gene matches. The CDR3: CALPLGGLAPAQLFF. In nucleotides, the CDR3 is TGTGCCTTACCTCTGGGGGGCCTCGCTCCAGCACAACTCTTCTTT.

This clone is deemed medium-sized (0.01 to 0.1%). Other DNA sequences in the same sample also yield this CDR3. The CDR3 DNA is TGTGCCTGTGACACCGTACTGGCCCTACAGGGAGCACAACTCTTCTTT. Translating it yields CACDTVLALQGAQLFF. The chain carries TRDV2 and TRDJ2, with D perhaps TRDD2 or TRDD3 (5 bases each). The V gene lost 0 bases and the J gene lost 7 bases, with 17 bases spanning the gap. CDR1 and CDR2 (germline): GEAIGNYY, EKD. There are 16 residues in the CDR3.

As regards this clone: A read error is likely here: a far larger clone is one base away. Other DNA sequences in the sample encode the same CDR3. The chain recombines TRDV1 with TRDJ1; TRDD3 might be the D (5 bases). This CDR3 contains 17 residues. Germline CDR1 and CDR2: TSWWSYY and QGS. The CDR3, as DNA: TGTGCTCTTGGGGAGCTCTACGGGGAGCAGTACACCGACAAACTCATCTTT. Its protein product is CALGELYGEQYTDKLIF.

Judged by abundance, this clone is medium-sized (0.01 to 0.1%). This chain uses TRDV1 with TRDJ1; TRDD3 aligns across 9 bases. In germline, CDR1 is TSWWSYY, CDR2 QGS. Trimming took 5 bases from V and 1 from J; bases not matched to a gene: 26. This CDR3 has 22 residues. Written as DNA, the CDR3 is TGTGCTCTTGGGACCTTTGATGCCTTCCCGATCTTCACTGGGGGACCCACCGATAAACTCATCTTT. Its protein is CALGTFDAFPIFTGGPTDKLIF.

A word on this clone: TCRdb's protein for this DNA is that of a much larger clone and differs from the translation at residue 9, likely a read error; the protein shown is the DNA translation. V is TRDV1 and J is TRDJ3, with 8 bases fitting TRDD3. Germline CDR1 TSWWSYY, CDR2 QGS. The CDR3 runs 18 residues. J lost 0 bases, V lost 3 bases, and 4 bases had no gene match. CDR3 DNA: TGTGCTCTTGGGGATGGGGGATTCGGCTCCTGGGACACCCGACAGATGTTTTTC. This codes for CALGDGGFGSWDTRQMFF.